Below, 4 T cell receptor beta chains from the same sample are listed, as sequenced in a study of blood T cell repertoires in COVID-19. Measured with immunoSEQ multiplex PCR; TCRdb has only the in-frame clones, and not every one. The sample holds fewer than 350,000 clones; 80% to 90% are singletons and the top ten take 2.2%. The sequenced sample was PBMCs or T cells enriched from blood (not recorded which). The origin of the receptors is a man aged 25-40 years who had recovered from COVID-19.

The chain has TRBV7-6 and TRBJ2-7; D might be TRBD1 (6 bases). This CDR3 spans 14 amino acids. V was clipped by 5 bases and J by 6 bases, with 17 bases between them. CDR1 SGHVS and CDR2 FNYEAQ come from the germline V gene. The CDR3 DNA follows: TGTGCCAGCAGCCGGGGACGGGACACTGGCGAGCAGTACTTC. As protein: CASSRGRDTGEQYF.

CDR3 loop: CASDKGNQPQHF. The DNA for the CDR3 is TGTGCCAGTGACAAGGGCAATCAGCCCCAGCATTTT. The genes are TRBV19 and TRBJ1-5, with unresolved D. Deletions cut 8 bases from V and 2 bases from J, with 7 bases between. Germline CDR1 and CDR2: LNHDA and SQIVND (reference sequence). The CDR3 loop spans 12 amino acids.

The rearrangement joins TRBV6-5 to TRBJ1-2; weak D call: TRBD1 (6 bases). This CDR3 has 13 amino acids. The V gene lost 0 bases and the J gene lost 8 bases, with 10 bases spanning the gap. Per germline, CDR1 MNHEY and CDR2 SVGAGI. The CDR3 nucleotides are TGTGCCAGCAGTTACTCCCACAGGGAGGGCTACACCTTC. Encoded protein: CASSYSHREGYTF.

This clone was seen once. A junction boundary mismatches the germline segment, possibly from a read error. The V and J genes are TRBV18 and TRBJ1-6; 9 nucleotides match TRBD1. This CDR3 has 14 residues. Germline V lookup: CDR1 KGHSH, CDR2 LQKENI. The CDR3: CASSPTIQGAYLRF. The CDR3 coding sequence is TGTGCCAGCTCACCTACAATACAGGGGGCGTATTTGCGATTT.